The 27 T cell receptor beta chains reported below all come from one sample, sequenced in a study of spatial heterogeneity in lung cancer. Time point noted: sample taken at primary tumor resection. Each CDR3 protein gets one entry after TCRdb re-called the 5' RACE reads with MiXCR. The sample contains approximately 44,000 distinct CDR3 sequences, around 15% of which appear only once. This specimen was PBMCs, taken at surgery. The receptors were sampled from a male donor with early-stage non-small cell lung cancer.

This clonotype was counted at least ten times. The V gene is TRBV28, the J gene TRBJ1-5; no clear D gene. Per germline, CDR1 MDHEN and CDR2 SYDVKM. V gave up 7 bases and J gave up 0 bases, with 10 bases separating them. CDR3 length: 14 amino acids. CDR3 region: CASNQLNSNQPQHF. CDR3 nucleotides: TGTGCCAGCAATCAGTTGAATAGCAATCAGCCCCAGCATTTT.

CDR3 loop: CASRQLLGLGTGASGANVLTF. CDR3 coding DNA: TGTGCCAGCAGACAACTTTTGGGCTTGGGGACAGGGGCCTCTGGGGCCAACGTCCTGACTTTC. This chain joins TRBV28 and TRBJ2-6, with 10 bases fitting TRBD1. Germline values: CDR1 MDHEN, CDR2 SYDVKM. After removal of 6 bases from V and 0 bases from J, the junction contained 17 bases not matched to a gene. The CDR3 is 21 residues long.

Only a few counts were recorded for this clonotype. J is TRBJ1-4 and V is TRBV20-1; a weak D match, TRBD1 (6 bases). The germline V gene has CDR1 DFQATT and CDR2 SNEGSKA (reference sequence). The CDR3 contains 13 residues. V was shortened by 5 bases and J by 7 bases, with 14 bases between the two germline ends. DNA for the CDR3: TGCAGTGCTCTTCAGGGGTCGGCTGAAAAACTGTTTTTT. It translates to CSALQGSAEKLFF.

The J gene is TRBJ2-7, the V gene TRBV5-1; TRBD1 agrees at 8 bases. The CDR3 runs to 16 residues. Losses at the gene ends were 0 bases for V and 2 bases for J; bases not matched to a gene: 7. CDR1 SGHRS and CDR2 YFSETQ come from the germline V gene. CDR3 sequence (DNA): TGCGCCAGCAGCTTGGGTCCAGGGGGCTTAACCTACGAGCAGTACTTC. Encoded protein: CASSLGPGGLTYEQYF.

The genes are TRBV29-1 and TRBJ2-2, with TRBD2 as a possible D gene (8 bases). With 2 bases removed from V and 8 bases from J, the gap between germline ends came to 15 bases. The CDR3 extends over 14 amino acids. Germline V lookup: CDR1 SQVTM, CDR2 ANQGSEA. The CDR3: CSVEPGGGLGELFF. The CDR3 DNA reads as TGCAGCGTTGAACCGGGAGGGGGCTTAGGGGAGCTGTTTTTT.

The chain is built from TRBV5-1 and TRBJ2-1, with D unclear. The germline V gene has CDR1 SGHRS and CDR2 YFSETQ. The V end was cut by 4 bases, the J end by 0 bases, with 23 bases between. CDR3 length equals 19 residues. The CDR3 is CASSLGPGGGPSSYNEQFF. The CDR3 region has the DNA TGCGCCAGCAGCCTGGGTCCGGGTGGTGGGCCAAGCTCCTACAATGAGCAGTTCTTC.

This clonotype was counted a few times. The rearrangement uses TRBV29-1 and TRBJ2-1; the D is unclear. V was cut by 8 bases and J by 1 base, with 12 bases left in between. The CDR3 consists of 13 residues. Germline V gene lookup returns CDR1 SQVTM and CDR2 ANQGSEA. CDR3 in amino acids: CSTRTVSYNEQFF. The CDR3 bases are TGCAGCACCCGGACCGTTTCCTACAATGAGCAGTTCTTC.

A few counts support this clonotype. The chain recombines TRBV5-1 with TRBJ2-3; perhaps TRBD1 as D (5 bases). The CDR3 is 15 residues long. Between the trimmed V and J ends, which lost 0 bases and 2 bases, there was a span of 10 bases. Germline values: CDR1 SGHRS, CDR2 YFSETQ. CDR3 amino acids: CASSLGRAYTDTQYF. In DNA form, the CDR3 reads TGCGCCAGCAGCTTGGGCAGGGCCTACACAGATACGCAGTATTTT.

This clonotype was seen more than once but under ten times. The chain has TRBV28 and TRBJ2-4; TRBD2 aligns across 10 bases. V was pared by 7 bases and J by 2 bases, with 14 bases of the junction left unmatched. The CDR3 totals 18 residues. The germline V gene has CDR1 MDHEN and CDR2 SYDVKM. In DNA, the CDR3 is TGTGCCAGCAAGGGGGCTAGCGGGAGAGTATATACCAAAAACATTCAGTACTTC. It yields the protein CASKGASGRVYTKNIQYF. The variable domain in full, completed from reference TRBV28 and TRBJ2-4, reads DVKVTQSSRYLVKRTGEKVFLECVQDMDHENMFWYRQDPGLGLRLIYFSYDVKMKEKGDIPEGYSVSREKKERFSLILESASTNQTSMYLCASKGASGRVYTKNIQYFGAGTRLSVL.

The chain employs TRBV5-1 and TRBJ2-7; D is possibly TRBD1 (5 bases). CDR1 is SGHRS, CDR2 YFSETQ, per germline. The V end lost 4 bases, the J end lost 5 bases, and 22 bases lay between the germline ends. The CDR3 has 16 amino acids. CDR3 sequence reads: CASSHPGLSGYDEQYF. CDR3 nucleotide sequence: TGCGCCAGCAGCCACCCGGGTTTATCAGGGTACGACGAGCAGTACTTC.

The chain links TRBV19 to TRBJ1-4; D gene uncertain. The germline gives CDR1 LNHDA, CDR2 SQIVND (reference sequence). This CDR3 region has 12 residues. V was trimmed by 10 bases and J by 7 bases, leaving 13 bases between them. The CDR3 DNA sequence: TGTGCCACTCGCACACGGGGTGAAAAACTGTTTTTT. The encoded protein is CATRTRGEKLFF.

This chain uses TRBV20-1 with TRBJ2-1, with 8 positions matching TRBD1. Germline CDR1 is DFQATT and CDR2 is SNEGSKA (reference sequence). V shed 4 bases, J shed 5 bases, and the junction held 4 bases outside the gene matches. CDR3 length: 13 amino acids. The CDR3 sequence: CSAKGDRNNEQFF. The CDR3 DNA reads TGCAGTGCTAAAGGGGACAGGAACAATGAGCAGTTCTTC.

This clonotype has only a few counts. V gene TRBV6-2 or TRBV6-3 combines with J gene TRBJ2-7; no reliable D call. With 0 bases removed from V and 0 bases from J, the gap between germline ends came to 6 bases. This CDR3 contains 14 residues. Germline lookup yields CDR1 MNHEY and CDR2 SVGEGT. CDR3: CASSYSSFSYEQYF. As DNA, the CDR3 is TGTGCCAGCAGTTACTCCAGTTTCTCCTACGAGCAGTACTTC.

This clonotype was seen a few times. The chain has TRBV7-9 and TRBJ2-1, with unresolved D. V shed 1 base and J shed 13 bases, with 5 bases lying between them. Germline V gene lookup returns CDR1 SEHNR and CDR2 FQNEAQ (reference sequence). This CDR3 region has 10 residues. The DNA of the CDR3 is TGTGCCAGCAGCTTAGGTGGACAGTTCTTC. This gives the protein CASSLGGQFF.

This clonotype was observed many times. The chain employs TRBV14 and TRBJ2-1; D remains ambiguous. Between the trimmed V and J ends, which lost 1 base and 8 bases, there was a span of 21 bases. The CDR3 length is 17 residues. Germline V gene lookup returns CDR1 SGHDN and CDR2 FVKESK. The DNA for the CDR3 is TGTGCCAGCAGCCAAGTAAAGGTGGTCCCCGCCCGCGATGAGCAGTTCTTC. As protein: CASSQVKVVPARDEQFF.

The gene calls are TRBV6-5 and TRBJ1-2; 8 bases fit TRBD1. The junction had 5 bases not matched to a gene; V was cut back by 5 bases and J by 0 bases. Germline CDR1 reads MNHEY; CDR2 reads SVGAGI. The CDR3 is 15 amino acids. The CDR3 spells CASSLTGGANYGYTF. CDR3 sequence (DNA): TGTGCCAGCAGTCTTACAGGGGGAGCTAACTATGGCTACACCTTC.

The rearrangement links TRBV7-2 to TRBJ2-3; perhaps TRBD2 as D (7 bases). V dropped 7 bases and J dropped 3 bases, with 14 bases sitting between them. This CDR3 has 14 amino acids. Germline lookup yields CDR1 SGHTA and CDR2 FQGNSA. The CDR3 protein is CASKLGGVTDTQYF. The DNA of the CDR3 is TGTGCCAGCAAATTAGGGGGGGTGACAGATACGCAGTATTTT.

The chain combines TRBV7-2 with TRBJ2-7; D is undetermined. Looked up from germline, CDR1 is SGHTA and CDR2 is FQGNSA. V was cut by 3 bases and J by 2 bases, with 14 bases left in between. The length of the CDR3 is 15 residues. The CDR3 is CASSFVRHATYEQYF. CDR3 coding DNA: TGTGCCAGCAGCTTCGTACGCCACGCGACCTACGAGCAGTACTTC.

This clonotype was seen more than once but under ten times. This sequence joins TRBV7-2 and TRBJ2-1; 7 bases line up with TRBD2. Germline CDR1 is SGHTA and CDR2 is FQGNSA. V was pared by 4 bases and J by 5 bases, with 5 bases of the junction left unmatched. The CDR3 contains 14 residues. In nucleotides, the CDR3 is TGTGCCAGCAGCTCCCTAGCGGCTAACAATGAGCAGTTCTTC. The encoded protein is CASSSLAANNEQFF. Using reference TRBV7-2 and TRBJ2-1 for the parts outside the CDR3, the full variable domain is GAGVSQSPSNKVTEKGKDVELRCDPISGHTALYWYRQSLGQGLEFLIYFQGNSAPDKSGLPSDRFSAERTGGSVSTLTIQRTQQEDSAVYLCASSSLAANNEQFFGPGTRLTVL.

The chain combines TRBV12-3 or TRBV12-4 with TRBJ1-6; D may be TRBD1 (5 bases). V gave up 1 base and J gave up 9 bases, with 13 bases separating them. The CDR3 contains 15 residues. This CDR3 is CASSLGPGGASPLHF. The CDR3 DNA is TGTGCCAGCAGTTTAGGGCCCGGCGGGGCTTCACCCCTCCACTTT.

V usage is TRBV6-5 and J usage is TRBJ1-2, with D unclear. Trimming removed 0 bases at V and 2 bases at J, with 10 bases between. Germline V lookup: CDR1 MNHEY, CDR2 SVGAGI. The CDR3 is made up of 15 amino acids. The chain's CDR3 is CASSYSRDTNYGYTF. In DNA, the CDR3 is TGTGCCAGCAGTTACTCGCGAGACACGAACTATGGCTACACCTTC.

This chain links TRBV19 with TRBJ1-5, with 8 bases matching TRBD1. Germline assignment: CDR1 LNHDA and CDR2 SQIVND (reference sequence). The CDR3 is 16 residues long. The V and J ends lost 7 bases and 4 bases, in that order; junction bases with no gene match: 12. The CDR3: CASTVMGQAMNQPQHF. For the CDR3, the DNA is TGTGCCAGTACCGTGATGGGACAGGCGATGAATCAGCCCCAGCATTTT.

CDR3 region: CASSESLSNYEHAEAFF. The CDR3 bases are TGTGCCAGCAGTGAATCCCTGAGTAACTATGAACACGCTGAAGCTTTCTTT. This chain connects TRBV25-1 to TRBJ1-1; D unresolved. The CDR3 has 17 residues. Germline assignment: CDR1 MGHDK and CDR2 SYGVNS. Trimming shortened V by 1 base and J by 6 bases, and 21 bases separated the two germline ends.

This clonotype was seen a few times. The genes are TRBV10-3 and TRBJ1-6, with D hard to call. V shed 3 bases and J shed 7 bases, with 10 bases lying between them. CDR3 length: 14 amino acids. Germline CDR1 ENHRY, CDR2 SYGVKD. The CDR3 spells CAISEVPVNSPLHF. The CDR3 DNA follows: TGTGCCATCAGTGAAGTCCCCGTGAATTCACCCCTCCACTTT.

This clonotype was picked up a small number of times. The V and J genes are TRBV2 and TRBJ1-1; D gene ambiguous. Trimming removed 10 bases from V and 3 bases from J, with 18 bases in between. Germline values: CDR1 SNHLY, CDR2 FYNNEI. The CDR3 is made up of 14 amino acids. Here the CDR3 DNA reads TGTGCCACCCAGACATCGGAGTTTTACACTGAAGCTTTCTTT. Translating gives CATQTSEFYTEAFF.

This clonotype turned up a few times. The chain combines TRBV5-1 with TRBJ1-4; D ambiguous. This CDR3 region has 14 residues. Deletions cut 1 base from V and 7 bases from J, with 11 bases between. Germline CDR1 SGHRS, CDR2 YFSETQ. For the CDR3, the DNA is TGCGCCAGCAGCTTGAGATCAGGCGGTGAAAAACTGTTTTTT. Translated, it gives CASSLRSGGEKLFF.

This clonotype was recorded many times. CDR3 amino acids: CASSSVIARTETQYF. As DNA, the CDR3 is TGTGCCAGCAGCTCAGTCATTGCTAGAACAGAGACCCAGTACTTC. The V call is TRBV7-8, the J call TRBJ2-5; D remains unclear. V was shortened by 4 bases and J by 4 bases, with 16 bases between the two germline ends. This CDR3 is 15 amino acids long. Germline CDR1 is SGHVS and CDR2 is FQNEAQ.